This is a list of T cell receptor beta chains from one sample in a study of OX40 agonist ivuxolimab in advanced cancers. Data came from immunoSEQ multiplex PCR; TCRdb stores just in-frame clones and leaves some out. Of about 80,000 clones listed, about 86% are singletons. The sample here was CD4+ or CD8+ T cells sorted from blood, taken in a trial of the OX40 agonist ivuxolimab. The receptors stem from an adult with an advanced solid tumor such as melanoma, head and neck, liver or kidney cancer. Each CDR3 is given with its conserved first and last residue. Each record gives: J gene, D gene, V gene, clone size, CDR3 DNA, CDR3 protein. A D gene is named only where the DNA matches it firmly. A row's size may be missing; if present it is once, few, many or a size class.

TRBJ2-7 | - | TRBV28 | - | TGTGCCACCCGCGGGATGGCCTACGAGCAGTACTTC | CATRGMAYEQYF
TRBJ2-3 | TRBD1 | TRBV9 | - | TGTGCCAGCAGCGGTCCCGGGACAGGAGCTAGCACAGATACGCAGTATTTT | CASSGPGTGASTDTQYF
TRBJ1-2 | - | TRBV4-1 | few | TGCGCCAGCAGCCAAGGTAAGGGTCTTGGCTATGGCTACACCTTC | CASSQGKGLGYGYTF
TRBJ1-6 | - | TRBV7-9 | - | TGTGCCAGCAGCTTAGCGTCCGGGCTTAATTCACCCCTCCACTTT | CASSLASGLNSPLHF
TRBJ2-2 | TRBD2 | TRBV5-6 | - | TGTGCCAGCAGCGGCTACGGGACTAGCGGGGGGGCCTTCCCCGGGGAGCTGTTTTTT | CASSGYGTSGGAFPGELFF
TRBJ1-1 | - | TRBV30 | - | TGTGCCTGGAGTGACCTTTTTGGAGCTTTCTTT | CAWSDLFGAFF
TRBJ1-5 | TRBD1 | TRBV5-1 | - | TGCGCCAGCAGCTGGGGGACAGGGGGCAATCAGCCCCAGCATTTT | CASSWGTGGNQPQHF
TRBJ2-7 | - | TRBV7-2 | - | TGTGCCAGCAGCTTAGTCCCCTACGAGCAGTACTTC | CASSLVPYEQYF
TRBJ2-4 | - | TRBV19 | once | TGTGCCAGTATTGACAGGAACATTCAGTACTTC | CASIDRNIQYF
TRBJ2-7 | - | TRBV4-1 | once | TGCGCCGTATTGGGGAGATCCTACGAGCAGTACTTC | CAVLGRSYEQYF
TRBJ1-1 | - | TRBV28 | - | TGTGCCAGCAGTTATGAGACAAGCCTCGTAGCCCCAGCTTTCTTT | CASSYETSLVAPAFF
TRBJ1-2 | TRBD1 | TRBV28 | few | TGTGCCAGCAGCACTATGGGGACAGTATATGGCTACACCTTC | CASSTMGTVYGYTF
TRBJ2-1 | TRBD2 | TRBV4-1 | - | TGCGCCAGCAGCCACTTCACAAGCGGGAGCTCCTACAATGAGCAGTTCTTC | CASSHFTSGSSYNEQFF
TRBJ1-1 | - | TRBV2 | few | TGTGCCAGCAGTGAATCGGCAGTCCCCCACACTGAAGCTTTCTTT | CASSESAVPHTEAFF
TRBJ2-5 | - | TRBV2 | - | TGTGCCAGCAGTGAAAACGGGGTCCAAGAGACCCAGTACTTC | CASSENGVQETQYF
TRBJ2-7 | - | TRBV2 | - | TGTGCCAGCAGTTCCGTGGACGACTACGAGCAGTACTTC | CASSSVDDYEQYF
TRBJ1-2 | - | TRBV6-5 | few | TGTGCCAGCAGTTACCTGTCAAGGGGAGGTGGCTACACCTTC | CASSYLSRGGGYTF
TRBJ2-5 | TRBD1 | TRBV19 | - | TGTGCCAGTAGTCTGGCAGGGGGAGACGAGACCCAGTACTTC | CASSLAGGDETQYF
TRBJ2-5 | - | TRBV18 | once | TGTGCCAGCTCACCTGATCAAGAGACCCAGTACTTC | CASSPDQETQYF
TRBJ2-1 | TRBD2 | TRBV9 | - | TGTGCCAGCAGCGTAGATCTCGCGGGAGATAATGAGCAGTTCTTC | CASSVDLAGDNEQFF
TRBJ1-4 | - | TRBV10-3 | - | TGTGCCATCAGTGAGTCCGGGGCTGAAAAACTGTTTTTT | CAISESGAEKLFF
TRBJ1-5 | - | TRBV7-8 | - | TGTGCCAGCAGCTTAGGTAACAGTATCAATCAGCCCCAGCATTTT | CASSLGNSINQPQHF
TRBJ2-5 | - | TRBV19 | - | TGTGCCAGTACCACGGTTTGGGGCCCAGAAGAGACCCAGTACTTC | CASTTVWGPEETQYF
TRBJ1-2 | - | TRBV30 | few | TGTGCCTGGAGTGTGGGGGGCTACACCTTC | CAWSVGGYTF